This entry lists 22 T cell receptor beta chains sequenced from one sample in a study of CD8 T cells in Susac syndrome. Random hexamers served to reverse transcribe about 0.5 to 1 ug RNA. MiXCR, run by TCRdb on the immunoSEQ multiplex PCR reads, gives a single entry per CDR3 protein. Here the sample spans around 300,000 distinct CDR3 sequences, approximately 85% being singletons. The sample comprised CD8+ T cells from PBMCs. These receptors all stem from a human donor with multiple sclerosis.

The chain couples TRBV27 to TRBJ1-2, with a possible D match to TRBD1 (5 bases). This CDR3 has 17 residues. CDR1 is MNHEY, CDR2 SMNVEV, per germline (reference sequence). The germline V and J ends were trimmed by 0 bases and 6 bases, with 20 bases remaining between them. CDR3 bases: TGTGCCAGCAGTTTATCGTATTCGGCTGTCAGGGCGGATGGCTACACCTTC. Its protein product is CASSLSYSAVRADGYTF.

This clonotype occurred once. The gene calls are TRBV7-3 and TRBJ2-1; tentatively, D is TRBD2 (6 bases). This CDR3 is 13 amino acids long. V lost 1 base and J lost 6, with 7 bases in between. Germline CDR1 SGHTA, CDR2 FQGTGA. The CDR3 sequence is CASSLISGNEQFF. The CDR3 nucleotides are TGTGCCAGCAGCTTAATTAGCGGCAATGAGCAGTTCTTC. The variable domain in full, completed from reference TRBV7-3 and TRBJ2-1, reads GAGVSQTPSNKVTEKGKYVELRCDPISGHTALYWYRQSLGQGPEFLIYFQGTGAADDSGLPNDRFFAVRPEGSVSTLKIQRTERGDSAVYLCASSLISGNEQFFGPGTRLTVL.

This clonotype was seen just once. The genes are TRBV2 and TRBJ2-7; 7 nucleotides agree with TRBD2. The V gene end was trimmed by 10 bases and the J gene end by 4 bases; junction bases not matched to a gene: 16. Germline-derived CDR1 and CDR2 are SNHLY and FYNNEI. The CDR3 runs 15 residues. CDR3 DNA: TGTGCCACACAAACCAGCGAGCGGGGCCATTACGAGCAGTACTTC. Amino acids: CATQTSERGHYEQYF.

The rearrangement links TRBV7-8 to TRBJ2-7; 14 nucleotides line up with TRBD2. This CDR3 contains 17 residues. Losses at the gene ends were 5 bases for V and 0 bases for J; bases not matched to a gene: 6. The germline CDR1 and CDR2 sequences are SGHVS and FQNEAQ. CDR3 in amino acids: CASSPGTSGRSSYEQYF. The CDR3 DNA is TGTGCCAGCAGCCCCGGGACTAGCGGGAGAAGCTCCTACGAGCAGTACTTC. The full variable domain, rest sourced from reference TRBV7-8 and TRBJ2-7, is GAGVSQSPRYKVAKRGQDVALRCDPISGHVSLFWYQQALGQGPEFLTYFQNEAQLDKSGLPSDRFFAERPEGSVSTLKIQRTQQEDSAVYLCASSPGTSGRSSYEQYFGPGTRLTVT.

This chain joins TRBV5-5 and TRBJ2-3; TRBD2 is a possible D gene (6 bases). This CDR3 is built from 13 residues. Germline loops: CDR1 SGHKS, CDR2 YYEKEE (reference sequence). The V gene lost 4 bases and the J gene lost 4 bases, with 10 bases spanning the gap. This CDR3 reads CASSPGTPDTQYF. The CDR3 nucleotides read TGTGCCAGCAGCCCTGGGACTCCAGATACGCAGTATTTT.

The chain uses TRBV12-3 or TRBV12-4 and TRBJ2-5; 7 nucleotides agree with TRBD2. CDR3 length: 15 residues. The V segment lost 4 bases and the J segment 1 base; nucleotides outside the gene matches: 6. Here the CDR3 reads CASSSYLAVQETQYF. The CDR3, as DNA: TGTGCCAGCAGTTCATACCTAGCGGTCCAAGAGACCCAGTACTTC.

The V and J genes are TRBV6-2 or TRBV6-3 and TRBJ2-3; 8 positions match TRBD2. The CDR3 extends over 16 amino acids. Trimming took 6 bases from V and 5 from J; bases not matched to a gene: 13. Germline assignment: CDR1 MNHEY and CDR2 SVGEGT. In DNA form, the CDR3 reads TGTGCCAGCAGGCGTAACCAGCGGGAGCCCGGAGATACGCAGTATTTT. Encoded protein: CASRRNQREPGDTQYF.

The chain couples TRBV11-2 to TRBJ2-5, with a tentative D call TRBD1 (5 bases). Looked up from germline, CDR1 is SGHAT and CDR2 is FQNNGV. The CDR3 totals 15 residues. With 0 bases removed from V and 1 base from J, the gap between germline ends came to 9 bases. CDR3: CASSLEAGIQETQYF. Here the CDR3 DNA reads TGTGCCAGCAGCTTAGAGGCAGGGATCCAAGAGACCCAGTACTTC.

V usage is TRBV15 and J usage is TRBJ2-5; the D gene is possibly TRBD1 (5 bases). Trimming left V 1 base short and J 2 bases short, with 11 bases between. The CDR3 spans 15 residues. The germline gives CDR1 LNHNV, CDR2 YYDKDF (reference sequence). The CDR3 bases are TGTGCCACCAGCAGAGTGGCAGGGTATCAAGAGACCCAGTACTTC. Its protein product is CATSRVAGYQETQYF.

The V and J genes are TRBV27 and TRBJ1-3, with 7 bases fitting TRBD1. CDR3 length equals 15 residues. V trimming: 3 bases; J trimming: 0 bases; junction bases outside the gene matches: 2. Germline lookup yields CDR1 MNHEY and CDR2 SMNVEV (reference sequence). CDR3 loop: CASSLTGTSGNTIYF. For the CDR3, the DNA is TGTGCCAGCAGTTTGACAGGGACCTCTGGAAACACCATATATTTT.

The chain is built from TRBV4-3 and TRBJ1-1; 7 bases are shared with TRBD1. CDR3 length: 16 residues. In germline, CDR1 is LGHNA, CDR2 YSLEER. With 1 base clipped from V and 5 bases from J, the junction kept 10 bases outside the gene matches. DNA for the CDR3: TGCGCCAGCAGCCAAGGTACAGGGGCCCTGCTTACTGAAGCTTTCTTT. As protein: CASSQGTGALLTEAFF.

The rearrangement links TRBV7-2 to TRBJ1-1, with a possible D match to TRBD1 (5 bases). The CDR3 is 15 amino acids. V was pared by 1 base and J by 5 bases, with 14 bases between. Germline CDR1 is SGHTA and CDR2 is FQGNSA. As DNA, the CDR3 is TGTGCCAGCAGCTTAGAAGATTCGGGGCGGACTGAAGCTTTCTTT. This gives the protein CASSLEDSGRTEAFF.

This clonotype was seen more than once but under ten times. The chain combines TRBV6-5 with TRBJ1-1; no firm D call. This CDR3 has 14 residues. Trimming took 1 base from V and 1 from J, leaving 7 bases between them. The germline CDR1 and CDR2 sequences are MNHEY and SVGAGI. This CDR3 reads CASSYFAENTEAFF. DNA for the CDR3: TGTGCCAGCAGTTACTTCGCGGAGAACACTGAAGCTTTCTTT.

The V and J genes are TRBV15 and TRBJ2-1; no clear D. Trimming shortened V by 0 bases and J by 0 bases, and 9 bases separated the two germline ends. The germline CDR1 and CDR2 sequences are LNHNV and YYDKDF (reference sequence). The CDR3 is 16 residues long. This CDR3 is CATSRDPPASYNEQFF. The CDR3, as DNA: TGTGCCACCAGCAGAGATCCGCCCGCCTCCTACAATGAGCAGTTCTTC.

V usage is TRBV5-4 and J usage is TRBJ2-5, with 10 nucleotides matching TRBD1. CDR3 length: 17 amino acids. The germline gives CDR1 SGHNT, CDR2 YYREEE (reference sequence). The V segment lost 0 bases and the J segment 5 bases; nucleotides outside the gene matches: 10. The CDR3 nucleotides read TGTGCCAGCAGCTTGGCCTTCTGGGACAGGGGCCACGAGACCCAGTACTTC. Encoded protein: CASSLAFWDRGHETQYF.

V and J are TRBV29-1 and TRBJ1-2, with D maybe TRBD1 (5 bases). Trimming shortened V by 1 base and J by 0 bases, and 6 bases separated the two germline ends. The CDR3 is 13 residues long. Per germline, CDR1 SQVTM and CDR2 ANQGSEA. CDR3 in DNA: TGCAGCGTTGAAGGGGGCACTAACTATGGCTACACCTTC. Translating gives CSVEGGTNYGYTF.

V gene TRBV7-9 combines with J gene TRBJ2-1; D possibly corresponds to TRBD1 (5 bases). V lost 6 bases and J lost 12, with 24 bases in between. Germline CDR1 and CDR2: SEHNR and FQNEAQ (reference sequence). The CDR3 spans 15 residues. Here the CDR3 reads CASSQRGGVGQGQFF. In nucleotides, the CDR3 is TGTGCCAGCAGTCAAAGGGGTGGTGTCGGCCAGGGGCAGTTCTTC. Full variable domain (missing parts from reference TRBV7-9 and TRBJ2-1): DTGVSQNPRHKITKRGQNVTFRCDPISEHNRLYWYRQTLGQGPEFLTYFQNEAQLEKSRLLSDRFSAERPKGSFSTLEIQRTEQGDSAMYLCASSQRGGVGQGQFFGPGTRLTVL.

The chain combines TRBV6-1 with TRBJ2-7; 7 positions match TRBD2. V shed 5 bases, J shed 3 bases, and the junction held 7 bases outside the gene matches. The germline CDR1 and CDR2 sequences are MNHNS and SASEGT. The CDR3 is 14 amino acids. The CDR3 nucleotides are TGTGCCAGCAGTTCGACTAGCCCAGTCTACGAGCAGTACTTC. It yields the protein CASSSTSPVYEQYF.

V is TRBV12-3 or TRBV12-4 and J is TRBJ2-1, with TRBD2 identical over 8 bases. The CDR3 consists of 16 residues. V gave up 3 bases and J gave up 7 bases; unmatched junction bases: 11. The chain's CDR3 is CASSLDGLAGSNEQFF. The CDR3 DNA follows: TGTGCCAGCAGTTTGGATGGGCTAGCGGGTAGTAATGAGCAGTTCTTC.

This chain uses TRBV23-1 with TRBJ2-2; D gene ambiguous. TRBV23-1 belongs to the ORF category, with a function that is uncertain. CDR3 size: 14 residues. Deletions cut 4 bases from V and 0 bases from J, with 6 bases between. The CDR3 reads CASSRSTNTGELFF. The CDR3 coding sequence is TGCGCCAGCAGTCGCAGCACGAACACCGGGGAGCTGTTTTTT.

The CDR3 sequence: CASSQAPTGTKGDGYTF. The CDR3 DNA is TGTGCCAGCAGCCAAGCCCCTACAGGGACCAAGGGTGATGGCTACACCTTC. The chain recombines TRBV3-1 with TRBJ1-2; D perhaps matches TRBD1 (6 bases). Between the trimmed V and J ends, which lost 1 base and 6 bases, there was a span of 21 bases. CDR1 is LGHDT, CDR2 YNNKEL, per germline (reference sequence). This CDR3 region has 17 residues.

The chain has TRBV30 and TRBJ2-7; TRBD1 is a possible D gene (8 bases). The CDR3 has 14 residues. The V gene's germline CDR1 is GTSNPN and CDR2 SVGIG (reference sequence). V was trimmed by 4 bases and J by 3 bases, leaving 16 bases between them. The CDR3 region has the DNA TGTGCCTGGAACCCAACAGGGGGGGTCTACGAGCAGTACTTC. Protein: CAWNPTGGVYEQYF.